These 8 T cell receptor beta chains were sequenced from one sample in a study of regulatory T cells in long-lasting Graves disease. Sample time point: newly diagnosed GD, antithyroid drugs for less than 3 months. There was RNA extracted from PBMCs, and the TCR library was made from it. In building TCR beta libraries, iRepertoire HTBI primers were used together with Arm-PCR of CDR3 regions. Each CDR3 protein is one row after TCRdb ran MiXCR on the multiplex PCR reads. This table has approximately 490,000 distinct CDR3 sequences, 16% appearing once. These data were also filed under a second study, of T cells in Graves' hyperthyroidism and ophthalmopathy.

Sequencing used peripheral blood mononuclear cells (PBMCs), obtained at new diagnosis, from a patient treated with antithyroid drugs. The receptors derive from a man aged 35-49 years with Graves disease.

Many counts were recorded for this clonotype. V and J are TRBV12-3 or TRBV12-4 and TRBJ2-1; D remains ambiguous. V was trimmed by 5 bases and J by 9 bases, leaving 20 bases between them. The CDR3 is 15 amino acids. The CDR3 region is CASSPTRVFLPEQFF. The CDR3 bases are TGTGCCAGCAGTCCGACTCGGGTCTTCCTCCCTGAGCAGTTCTTC.

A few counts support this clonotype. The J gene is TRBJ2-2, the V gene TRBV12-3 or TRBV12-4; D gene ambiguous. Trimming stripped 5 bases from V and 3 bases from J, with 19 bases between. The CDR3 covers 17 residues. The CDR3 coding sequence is TGTGCCAGCAGTGATAGCCTCAGGAAATTTGACACCGGGGAGCTGTTTTTT. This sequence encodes CASSDSLRKFDTGELFF.

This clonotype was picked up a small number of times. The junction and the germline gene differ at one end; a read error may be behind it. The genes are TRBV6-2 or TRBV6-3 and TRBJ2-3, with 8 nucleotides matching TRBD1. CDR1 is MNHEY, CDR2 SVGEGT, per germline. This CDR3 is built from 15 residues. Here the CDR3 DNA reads TGTGCCAGCAGCGCCACAGGGGGTAGCACAGATGCGCAGTATTTT. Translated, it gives CASSATGGSTDAQYF.

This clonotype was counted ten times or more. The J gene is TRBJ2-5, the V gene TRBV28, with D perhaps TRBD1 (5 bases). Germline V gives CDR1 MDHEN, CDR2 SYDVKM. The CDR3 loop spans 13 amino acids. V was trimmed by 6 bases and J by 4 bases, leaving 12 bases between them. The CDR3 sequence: CASRPRVVETQYF. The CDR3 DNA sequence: TGTGCCAGCAGACCCAGGGTGGTAGAGACCCAGTACTTC.

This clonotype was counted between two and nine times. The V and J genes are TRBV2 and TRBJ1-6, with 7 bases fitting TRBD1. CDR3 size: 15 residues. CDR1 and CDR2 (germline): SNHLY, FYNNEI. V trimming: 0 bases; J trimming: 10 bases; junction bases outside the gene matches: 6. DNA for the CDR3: TGTGCCAGCAGTGAAGCGCAGGGGGGCTACTCACCCCTCCACTTT. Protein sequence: CASSEAQGGYSPLHF.

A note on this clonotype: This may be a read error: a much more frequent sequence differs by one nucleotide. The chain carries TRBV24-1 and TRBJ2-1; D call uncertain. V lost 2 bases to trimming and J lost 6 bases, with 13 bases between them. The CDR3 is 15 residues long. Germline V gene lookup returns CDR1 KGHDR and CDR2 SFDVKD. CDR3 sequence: CATSDSTRVFNEQFF. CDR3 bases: TGTGCCACCAGTGATTCGACTCGCGTATTCAATGAGCAGTTCTTC.

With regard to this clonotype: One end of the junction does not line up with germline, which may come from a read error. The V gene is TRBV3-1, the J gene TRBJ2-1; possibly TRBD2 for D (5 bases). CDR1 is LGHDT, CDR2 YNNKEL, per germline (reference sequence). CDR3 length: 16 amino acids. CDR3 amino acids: CASSQDISGRYNEQVF. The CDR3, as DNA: TGTGCCAGCAGCCAAGATATAAGCGGACGATACAATGAGCAGGTCTTC.

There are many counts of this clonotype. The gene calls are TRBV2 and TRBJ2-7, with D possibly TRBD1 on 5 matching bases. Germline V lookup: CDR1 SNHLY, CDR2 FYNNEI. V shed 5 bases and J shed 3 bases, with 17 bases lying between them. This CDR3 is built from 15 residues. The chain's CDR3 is CASSLPGLGGYEQYF. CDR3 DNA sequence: TGTGCCAGCAGTTTACCAGGGCTGGGCGGCTACGAGCAGTACTTC.